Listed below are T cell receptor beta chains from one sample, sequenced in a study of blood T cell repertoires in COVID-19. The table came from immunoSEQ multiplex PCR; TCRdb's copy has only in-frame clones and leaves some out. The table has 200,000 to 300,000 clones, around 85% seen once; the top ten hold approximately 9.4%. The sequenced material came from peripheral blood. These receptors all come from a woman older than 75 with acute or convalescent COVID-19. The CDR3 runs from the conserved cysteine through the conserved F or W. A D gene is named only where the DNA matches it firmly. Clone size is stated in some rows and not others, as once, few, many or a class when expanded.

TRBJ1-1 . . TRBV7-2 CASSFRQGTEAFF TGTGCCAGCAGCTTCCGGCAGGGCACTGAAGCTTTCTTT
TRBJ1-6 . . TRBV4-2 CASSQEGNRRFSDNSPLHF TGTGCCAGCAGCCAAGAGGGAAACAGGCGGTTTTCTGATAATTCACCCCTCCACTTT
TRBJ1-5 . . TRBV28 CATPVSWGQGCQPQHF TGTGCCACCCCAGTCTCCTGGGGGCAGGGGTGTCAGCCCCAGCATTTT
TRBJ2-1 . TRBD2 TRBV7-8 CASSRDPGGVAGNNEQFF TGTGCCAGCAGCCGAGATCCCGGGGGGGTAGCGGGGAATAATGAGCAGTTCTTC
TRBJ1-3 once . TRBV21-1 CASTTGVQRNSGNTIYF TGTGCCAGCACCACGGGGGTACAGCGAAACTCTGGAAACACCATATATTTT
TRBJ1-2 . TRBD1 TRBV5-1 CASSLLQGTYGYTF TGCGCCAGCAGCTTATTACAGGGGACCTATGGCTACACCTTC
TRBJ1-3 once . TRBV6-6 CASSYEGAGNTIYF TGTGCCAGCAGTTACGAAGGGGCTGGAAACACCATATATTTT
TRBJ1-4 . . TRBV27 CASSLGALPGEKLFF TGTGCCAGCAGTTTAGGGGCGTTACCTGGTGAAAAACTGTTTTTT
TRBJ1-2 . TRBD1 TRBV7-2 CASSLRGTGGMYGYTF TGTGCCAGCAGCTTAAGGGGGACAGGGGGCATGTATGGCTACACCTTC
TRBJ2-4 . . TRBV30 CAWNRETKNIQYF TGTGCCTGGAACAGGGAGACCAAAAACATTCAGTACTTC
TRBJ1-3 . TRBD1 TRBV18 CASSRQGIGNTIYF TGTGCCAGCTCACGACAGGGGATTGGAAACACCATATATTTT
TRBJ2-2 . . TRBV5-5 CASSLQGNGELFF TGTGCCAGCAGCTTACAGGGAAATGGGGAGCTGTTTTTT
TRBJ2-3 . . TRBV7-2 CASSLAAGAGAAAADTQYF TGTGCCAGCAGCTTAGCGGCCGGTGCGGGGGCCGCTGCAGCAGATACGCAGTATTTT
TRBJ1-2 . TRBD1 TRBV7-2 CASSLRAGGDYGYTF TGTGCCAGCAGTTTACGGGCAGGGGGCGACTATGGCTACACCTTC
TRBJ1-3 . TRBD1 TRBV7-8 CASSPPGTGGRSGNTIYF TGTGCCAGCAGCCCTCCCGGGACAGGGGGTAGATCTGGAAACACCATATATTTT
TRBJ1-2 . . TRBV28 CASSLSPTGQRGYTF TGTGCCAGCAGTTTAAGCCCTACAGGGCAAAGGGGCTACACCTTC
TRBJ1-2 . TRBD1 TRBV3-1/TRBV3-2 CASSQEGMEQGAKNGYTF TGTGCCAGCAGCCAAGAAGGTATGGAACAGGGGGCTAAGAATGGCTACACCTTC
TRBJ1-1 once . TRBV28 CASTADKNTEAFF TGTGCCAGCACCGCCGACAAGAACACTGAAGCTTTCTTT
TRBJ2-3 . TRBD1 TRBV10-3 CAIREGTGTDTQYF TGTGCCATCAGGGAGGGGACAGGGACAGATACGCAGTATTTT
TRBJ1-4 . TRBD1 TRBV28 CASRAGTGGEKLFF TGTGCCAGCAGAGCCGGGACAGGCGGTGAAAAACTGTTTTTT
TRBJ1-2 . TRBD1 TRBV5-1 CASSLPGQGAAGYTF TGCGCCAGCAGCCTTCCGGGACAGGGGGCTGCCGGCTACACCTTC
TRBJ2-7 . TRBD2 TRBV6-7 CASRPAGASYEQYF TGTGCCAGCAGACCAGCGGGGGCCTCCTACGAGCAGTACTTC
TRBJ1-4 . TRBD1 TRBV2 CASSRFTGVNEKLFF TGTGCCAGCAGTAGATTTACAGGGGTTAATGAAAAACTGTTTTTT
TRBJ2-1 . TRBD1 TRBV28 CASSHGTGVETTYNEQFF TGTGCCAGCAGCCACGGGACAGGTGTCGAAACGACCTACAATGAGCAGTTCTTC
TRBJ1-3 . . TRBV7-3 CASSLYTGNTIYF TGTGCCAGCAGCTTATATACAGGAAACACCATATATTTT
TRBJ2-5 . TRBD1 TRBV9 CASSAGTGGTQYF TGTGCCAGCAGCGCCGGGACAGGGGGGACCCAGTACTTC
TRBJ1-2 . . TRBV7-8 CASSLARESRAHYGYTF TGTGCCAGCAGCTTAGCCCGAGAATCCAGGGCACACTATGGCTACACCTTC
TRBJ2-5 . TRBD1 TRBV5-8 CANFRQGKETQYF TGTGCCAACTTCCGACAGGGGAAAGAGACCCAGTACTTC
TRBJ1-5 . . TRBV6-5 CASRTLGNQPQHF TGTGCCAGCAGGACATTGGGCAATCAGCCCCAGCATTTT
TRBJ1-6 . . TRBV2 CASTSSSSPLHF TGTGCCAGCACCTCTAGTAGTTCACCCCTCCACTTT
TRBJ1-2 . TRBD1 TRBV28 CASQTGGALRGYTF TGTGCCAGCCAGACAGGGGGCGCCCTTCGCGGCTACACCTTC
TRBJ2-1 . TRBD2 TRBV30 CAWSRKRGVNNEQFF TGTGCCTGGAGTAGGAAGCGGGGGGTGAACAATGAGCAGTTCTTC
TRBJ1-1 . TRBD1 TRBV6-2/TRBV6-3 CASSYSSGQGGFRGNTEAFF TGTGCCAGCAGTTACTCCTCCGGACAGGGTGGTTTTCGTGGGAACACTGAAGCTTTCTTT
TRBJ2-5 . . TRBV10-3 CAISEEGTQYF TGTGCCATCAGTGAAGAGGGGACCCAGTACTTC
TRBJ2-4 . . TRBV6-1 CASSAQNYLAKNIQYF TGTGCCAGCAGTGCTCAGAACTACTTAGCCAAAAACATTCAGTACTTC
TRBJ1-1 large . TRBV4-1 CASSQPITGINTEAFF TGCGCCAGCAGCCAACCTATAACAGGGATCAACACTGAAGCTTTCTTT
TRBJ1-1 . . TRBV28 CASSSTKSEAFF TGTGCCAGCAGTTCCACTAAGTCTGAAGCTTTCTTT
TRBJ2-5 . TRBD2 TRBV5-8 CASSRGGIQETQYF TGTGCCAGCAGTCGGGGGGGAATCCAAGAGACCCAGTACTTC
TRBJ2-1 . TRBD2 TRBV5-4 CASTSGEVYNEQFF TGTGCCAGCACCAGCGGGGAGGTCTACAATGAGCAGTTCTTC
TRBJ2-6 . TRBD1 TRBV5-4 CASSGDRASGANVLTF TGTGCCAGCAGTGGCGACAGGGCTTCTGGGGCCAACGTCCTGACTTTC
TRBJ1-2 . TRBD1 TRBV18 CASSPLGEVTGQNYGYTF TGTGCCAGCTCACCACTGGGAGAGGTGACAGGGCAAAACTATGGCTACACCTTC
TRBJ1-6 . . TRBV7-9 CASSSEWTPYNSPLHF TGTGCCAGCAGCTCGGAATGGACACCGTATAATTCACCCCTCCACTTT
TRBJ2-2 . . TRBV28 CASSSWTVNGELFF TGTGCCAGCAGCAGCTGGACAGTCAACGGGGAGCTGTTTTTT
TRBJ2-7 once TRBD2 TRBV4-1 CASSPSGGPGYEQYF TGCGCCAGCAGCCCTAGCGGGGGGCCCGGGTACGAGCAGTACTTC
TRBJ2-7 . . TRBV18 CASSPTSSRYEQYF TGTGCCAGCTCACCAACGTCTAGTCGGTACGAGCAGTACTTC
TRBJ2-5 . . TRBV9 CASSAGGAHQETQYF TGTGCCAGCAGCGCGGGTGGGGCACACCAAGAGACCCAGTACTTC
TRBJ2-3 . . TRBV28 CASSPRGGASDTQYF TGTGCCAGCAGTCCCCGAGGGGGGGCCTCAGATACGCAGTATTTT